The T cell receptor (beta chain) described here comes from a study of blood T cell repertoires in COVID-19. Germline-derived CDR1 and CDR2 are ENHRY and SYGVKD. V lost 8 bases and J lost 1; bases outside the gene matches: 3. The CDR3 contains 15 residues. Sequenced by immunoSEQ multiplex PCR; TCRdb stores in-frame clones only, minus some. The sample yields tens of thousands of clones, more than 75% seen once. Sequenced material: peripheral blood. This TCR was recovered from a man aged 40-55 years with COVID-19, enrolled during active disease. This chain uses TRBV10-3 with TRBJ2-2, with 11 bases fitting TRBD1. The CDR3 DNA reads TGTGCCATCGGACAGGGGGCTCGGAACACCGGGGAGCTGTTTTTT. Translating it yields CAIGQGARNTGELFF.